This T cell receptor (beta chain) was captured by sequencing in a study of blood T cell repertoires in COVID-19. This CDR3 comprises 15 residues. Trimming left V 1 base short and J 0 bases short, with 9 bases between. The germline V gene has CDR1 SEHNR and CDR2 FQNEAQ (reference sequence). Authors' processing steps: Counts of nucleated cells, estimated from reference gene primer amplification, were obtained. Some clones are missing from TCRdb's copy, which holds only in-frame ones; the method was immunoSEQ multiplex PCR. That table furnishes V, J and clone size, whereas the DNA furnished D and trimming. The repertoire holds 150,000 to 200,000 clones, with 88% as singletons.

The sequencing input was peripheral blood. The sequence derives from a man aged 60-69 years with acute or convalescent COVID-19. The chain recombines TRBV7-9 with TRBJ1-2; the D gene is possibly TRBD1 (5 bases). The CDR3 DNA follows: TGTGCCAGCAGCTTAGACGCAGGGTCTAACTATGGCTACACCTTC. Translation: CASSLDAGSNYGYTF.